This entry describes one T cell receptor beta chain. This clone has a handful of counts. Its antigen has not been determined. Nothing much larger sits one base from this clone, and base qualities are not available. This specimen comes from a study of cytomegalovirus exposure and HLA in healthy donors (dated by TCRdb to 2016 to 2017). Notes on the research overall: A later analysis indicated that the 120 or so validation repertoires were generated on the platform also employed for the roughly 650 repertoires of the first cohort. The aim of the study was to test whether cataloging public T cell receptors could identify signatures of past pathogen exposure. A separate validation cohort of roughly 130 different subjects was used in addition to the 666-subject first cohort. The study combined high-throughput TCR immunosequencing, statistical association of individual TCRs with disease status, and machine learning to predict cytomegalovirus infection status.

V is cut back by 7 bases and J by 0 bases, with 3 bases in the junction unmatched. Measured from the cysteine to the phenylalanine, the CDR3 is 13 residues long. Just CDR3 DNA is preserved here, 39 bases in frame from base 1. CDR1 and CDR2, looked up from the germline V gene, are SQVTM and ANQGSEA. Donors formed part of the validation cohort, which comprised about 130 subjects and was distinct from the first cohort of 550 to 850 subjects. Library generation was performed with the immunoSEQ multiplex PCR assay. As for the original processing: To diagnose cytomegalovirus status from the catalog of TCR beta chain sequences, a statistical classification framework was built. What TCRdb holds here is the immuneACCESS table cut down to in-frame rearrangements. Part of the clones is not present; checked against another copy, under half of the missing clones reflect an unresolved V gene, and the others are unexplained. V, J and clone size reflect that table, while D and trimming were determined from the DNA. In this sample the table shows 110,000 to 150,000 clones, about 94% of which occur a single time. The ten largest account for less than 2% of the sample.

Overall study outcomes, separate from this receptor: The authors suggested that the approach could potentially be extended to other disease states and immunological phenotypes. The validation cohort had no HLA typing available for a later analysis, so co-occurrence within that cohort was assessed over all 120 or so repertoires. A later analysis found that TCRs clustered in the first cohort also tended to co-occur in the 120 validation repertoires, with more than 90% of cluster scores above 0. In vitro tests confirmed that a few of the cytomegalovirus-associated TCR beta chains recognize cytomegalovirus antigens. The study gave a list of 150 to 200 TCR beta chains associated with cytomegalovirus. Most TCR sequences were observed very rarely across donors, whereas some public TCRs were present in many individuals. The classifier was reported to diagnose cytomegalovirus status with high specificity and sensitivity in both the original and validation cohorts.

This TCR derives from a man aged 18 to 30 in good health and CMV-seropositive. Sequencing input: PBMCs. The rearrangement combines TRBV29-1 with TRBJ1-2; 9 central bases correspond to TRBD1. The CDR3 reads as follows: CSARTGANYGYTF. The DNA sequence follows: TGCAGCGCTCGGACAGGGGCTAACTATGGCTACACCTTC. Joined to the reference TRBV29-1 and TRBJ1-2 proteins, this CDR3 gives the full variable domain: SAVISQKPSRDICQRGTSLTIQCQVDSQVTMMFWYRQQPGQSLTLIATANQGSEATYESGFVIDKFPISRPNLTFSTLTVSNMSPEDSSIYLCSARTGANYGYTFGSGTRLTVV.